This is a list of T cell receptor beta chains from one sample in a study of blood T cells in healthy people across ages. TCRdb processed the 5' RACE reads anew with MiXCR; each CDR3 protein has one entry. The sample records approximately 780,000 distinct CDR3 sequences, roughly 24% being singletons. Separately, the same data were catalogued under a study of T cells of mothers and their children.

Sequences were obtained from blood. These receptors all come from a boy under 18 in good health. The CDR3 runs from the conserved cysteine through the conserved F or W. A D gene is named only where the DNA matches it firmly. Expanded clones get a size class; other rows say once, few or many, or leave the size out.

V	D	size	J	CDR3	DNA
TRBV7-3	TRBD2	-	TRBJ2-1	CASSFMPGLAAYNEQFF	TGTGCCAGCAGCTTTATGCCGGGACTAGCGGCTTACAATGAGCAGTTCTTC
TRBV19	-	few	TRBJ2-7	CASSAAGDASSYEQYF	TGTGCCAGTAGTGCCGCCGGTGATGCTAGCTCCTACGAGCAGTACTTC
TRBV6-1	-	-	TRBJ2-1	CASILVRGKVVGNNEQFF	TGTGCCAGCATATTGGTCAGGGGTAAGGTTGTGGGAAACAATGAGCAGTTCTTC
TRBV12-3/TRBV12-4	-	many	TRBJ1-3	CASSSDSSGNTIYF	TGTGCCAGCAGTTCGGACAGCTCTGGAAACACCATATATTTT
TRBV27	-	few	TRBJ2-5	CASSPGRTIGTQYF	TGTGCCAGCAGCCCGGGACGGACTATAGGGACCCAGTACTTC
TRBV7-9	TRBD2	few	TRBJ2-3	CASSLAVIAGEADTQYF	TGTGCCAGCAGCTTAGCGGTAATAGCGGGGGAAGCAGACACGCAGTATTTT
TRBV2	TRBD1	few	TRBJ1-5	CASTGQGVNGNQPQHF	TGTGCCAGCACCGGACAGGGGGTTAACGGCAATCAGCCCCAGCATTTT
TRBV9	TRBD1	-	TRBJ1-6	CASRTGEGTVTNSPLHF	TGTGCCAGCAGAACAGGGGAGGGCACCGTGACCAATTCACCCCTCCACTTT
TRBV20-1	-	-	TRBJ2-3	CSVQTGRGTDTQYF	TGCAGTGTCCAGACAGGGAGGGGGACAGATACGCAGTATTTT
TRBV9	TRBD1	few	TRBJ1-6	CASSLEQGVVNSPLHF	TGTGCCAGCAGCCTCGAACAGGGGGTTGTGAATTCACCCCTCCACTTT
TRBV13	-	few	TRBJ1-2	CASSWGGWGYTF	TGCGCCAGCAGCTGGGGGGGCTGGGGCTACACCTTC
TRBV11-2	-	-	TRBJ2-3	CASSLVGGGEGDTQYF	TGTGCCAGCAGCTTAGTTGGAGGGGGCGAAGGGGATACGCAGTATTTT
TRBV10-3	-	few	TRBJ2-1	CAIRDDKDKTRF	TGTGCCATCAGGGATGATAAGGACAAGACTAGGTTC
TRBV12-3/TRBV12-4	TRBD2	-	TRBJ2-3	CASRAGGPTDTQYF	TGTGCCAGCAGGGCGGGGGGCCCCACAGATACGCAGTATTTT
TRBV7-9	-	few	TRBJ2-6	CASPQRIGANVLTF	TGTGCCAGCCCGCAGAGGATTGGGGCCAACGTCCTGACTTTC
TRBV3-1	TRBD2	few	TRBJ2-5	CASSQGGTRASEQYF	TGTGCCAGCAGCCAAGGCGGGACTAGAGCTAGTGAGCAGTACTTC
TRBV5-1	-	-	TRBJ1-1	CASSLVPLNTEAFF	TGCGCCAGCAGCTTGGTACCGTTGAACACTGAAGCTTTCTTT
TRBV11-1	-	-	TRBJ2-5	CASSRDRTGWGETQYF	TGTGCCAGCAGCCGCGACCGGACTGGCTGGGGAGAGACCCAGTACTTC
TRBV20-1	-	-	TRBJ2-5	CSADGRNPFQETQYF	TGCAGTGCGGATGGGAGGAACCCTTTTCAAGAGACCCAGTACTTC
TRBV5-1	TRBD1	-	TRBJ1-1	CASSLGGRGRSVNTEAFF	TGCGCCAGCAGCCTAGGTGGCAGGGGGCGGTCGGTGAACACTGAAGCTTTCTTT
TRBV10-2	-	few	TRBJ2-5	CASRITETQYF	TGCGCCAGCCGAATAACGGAGACCCAGTACTTC
TRBV3-1	-	-	TRBJ1-4	CASSQDAGLFNEKLFF	TGTGCCAGCAGCCAAGATGCGGGACTGTTCAATGAAAAACTGTTTTTT
TRBV5-1	TRBD2	-	TRBJ2-5	CASSLDEGLEVETQYF	TGCGCCAGCAGCTTGGATGAGGGACTAGAGGTAGAGACCCAGTACTTC
TRBV7-2	-	-	TRBJ1-3	CASSYAGALHGNTIYF	TGTGCCAGCAGCTACGCCGGGGCCTTGCATGGAAACACCATATATTTT
TRBV20-1	TRBD2	few	TRBJ2-5	CSAETSGEETQYF	TGCAGTGCTGAGACTAGCGGGGAGGAGACCCAGTACTTC